One and the same sample provided the 9 T cell receptor beta chains below, sequenced in a study of T cell changes during pregnancy in multiple sclerosis (dated by TCRdb to between 2017 and 2020). The library was generated by the immunoSEQ multiplex PCR assay. TCRdb mirrors the immuneACCESS table, restricted to in-frame sequences. Some clones are absent from its copies; in checked studies, under half trace to an unresolved V gene, and the reason for the others is unknown. In all, the sample holds 75,000 to 95,000 clones, and around 93% of those were seen once. Under 0.95% of the sample is held by the ten biggest clonotypes. This material consisted of peripheral blood, taken before pregnancy. The receptors shown here come from a female donor with multiple sclerosis, enrolled in a pregnancy study.

The chain uses TRBV28 and TRBJ2-1, with D possibly matching TRBD1 (5 bases). With 8 bases removed from V and 3 bases from J, the gap between germline ends came to 14 bases. The germline gives CDR1 MDHEN, CDR2 SYDVKM. CDR3 length equals 14 residues. This CDR3 is CASGDSLYYNEQFF. The DNA of the CDR3 is TGTGCCAGCGGCGACAGCCTGTACTACAATGAGCAGTTCTTC.

There are a few counts of this clone. The chain employs TRBV7-6 and TRBJ2-3; TRBD2 matches 8 bases. Losses at the gene ends were 4 bases for V and 5 bases for J; bases not matched to a gene: 5. This CDR3 contains 14 residues. Germline lookup yields CDR1 SGHVS and CDR2 FNYEAQ. CDR3 coding DNA: TGTGCCAGCAGCTCCGGGGGGGCCGTAGATACGCAGTATTTT. Residues: CASSSGGAVDTQYF. Supplemented by reference TRBV7-6 and TRBJ2-3, the full variable domain reads GAGVSQSPRYKVTKRGQDVALRCDPISGHVSLYWYRQALGQGPEFLTYFNYEAQQDKSGLPNDRFSAERPEGSISTLTIQRTEQRDSAMYRCASSSGGAVDTQYFGPGTRLTVL.

The genes are TRBV7-3 and TRBJ1-1, with TRBD1 as a possible D gene (5 bases). V was trimmed by 1 base and J by 1 base, leaving 10 bases between them. From germline, CDR1 is SGHTA and CDR2 FQGTGA. The CDR3 contains 15 residues. The CDR3, as DNA: TGTGCCAGCAGCTTAAACGCAGGGCGGAACACTGAAGCTTTCTTT. Translation: CASSLNAGRNTEAFF.

The chain employs TRBV7-6 and TRBJ2-1, with TRBD2 matching 11 bases. J was trimmed by 7 bases and V by 3 bases; bases with no gene match: 8. There are 16 residues in the CDR3. CDR1 is SGHVS and CDR2 is FNYEAQ in the germline V gene. The CDR3 spells CASSFNPGLADNEQFF. CDR3 in DNA: TGTGCCAGCAGCTTCAACCCGGGACTAGCGGATAATGAGCAGTTCTTC.

V is TRBV5-1 and J is TRBJ2-1; D uncertain. Trimming took off 0 bases at V and 10 bases at J, with 8 bases between the two ends. The CDR3 totals 12 residues. Germline V gene sequence: CDR1 SGHRS, CDR2 YFSETQ. The CDR3 here is CASSLGVGEQFF. The CDR3 DNA sequence: TGCGCCAGCAGCTTGGGGGTCGGGGAGCAGTTCTTC. Variable domain in full (rest from reference TRBV5-1 and TRBJ2-1): KAGVTQTPRYLIKTRGQQVTLSCSPISGHRSVSWYQQTPGQGLQFLFEYFSETQRNKGNFPGRFSGRQFSNSRSEMNVSTLELGDSALYLCASSLGVGEQFFGPGTRLTVL.

This rearrangement joins TRBV7-2 to TRBJ2-1, with D possibly TRBD2 on 7 matching bases. The CDR3 has 15 residues. Germline V gene lookup returns CDR1 SGHTA and CDR2 FQGNSA. The V and J ends lost 1 base and 7 bases respectively, with 14 bases between them. CDR3 bases: TGTGCCAGCAGCTTAGAGTGGGGGGGCAGGAATGAGCAGTTCTTC. Encoded protein: CASSLEWGGRNEQFF.

The chain employs TRBV19 and TRBJ2-1, with 10 bases lining up with TRBD1. Per the germline V gene, CDR1 is LNHDA and CDR2 is SQIVND (reference sequence). The CDR3 extends over 18 amino acids. V shed 1 base and J 0 bases; nucleotides not matched to a gene: 6. DNA of the CDR3: TGTGCCAGTAGTATAGTAGGGACAGGGGTTGGCTCCTACAATGAGCAGTTCTTC. The encoded protein is CASSIVGTGVGSYNEQFF.

The rearrangement joins TRBV5-5 to TRBJ1-1, with D possibly matching TRBD1 (5 bases). CDR3 length: 15 amino acids. CDR1 SGHKS and CDR2 YYEKEE come from the germline V gene (reference sequence). Trimming took 5 bases from V and 1 from J, leaving 15 bases between them. The CDR3 region is CASRSGGTGNTEAFF. The CDR3 region has the DNA TGTGCCAGCAGGTCCGGAGGGACGGGGAACACTGAAGCTTTCTTT. Looking up the rest from reference TRBV5-5 and TRBJ1-1 gives the full variable domain: DAGVTQSPTHLIKTRGQQVTLRCSPISGHKSVSWYQQVLGQGPQFIFQYYEKEERGRGNFPDRFSARQFPNYSSELNVNALLLGDSALYLCASRSGGTGNTEAFFGQGTRLTVV.

The chain combines TRBV28 with TRBJ2-7; 8 nucleotides line up with TRBD1. This CDR3 spans 18 amino acids. The germline CDR1 and CDR2 sequences are MDHEN and SYDVKM. With 3 bases clipped from V and 1 base from J, the junction kept 14 bases outside the gene matches. CDR3 protein: CASSFFILSGTGSYEQYF. Here the CDR3 DNA reads TGTGCCAGCAGTTTCTTCATATTATCCGGGACAGGATCCTACGAGCAGTACTTC.